This passage covers 10 T cell receptor beta chains from one sample sequenced in a study of beta chain features in type 1 diabetes. The entirety of the isolated RNA underwent reverse transcription, so expressed TCRB transcripts were sequenced. Generated by immunoSEQ multiplex PCR, the TCRdb table keeps only in-frame clones and is missing some. The profile shows about 340,000 clones, 6.5% to 10% of them singletons. Sequenced input: central memory CD4+ T cells from blood. Source of these receptors: a woman aged 18-29 years in good health.

This clone came up a few times. The genes are TRBV18 and TRBJ2-2; D might be TRBD1 (6 bases). With 4 bases removed from V and 6 bases from J, the gap between germline ends came to 12 bases. The V gene's germline CDR1 is KGHSH and CDR2 LQKENI. The CDR3 length is 14 residues. The CDR3 protein is CASSQKQGSGELFF. CDR3 coding DNA: TGTGCCAGCTCACAGAAACAGGGTTCCGGGGAGCTGTTTTTT. Using reference TRBV18 and TRBJ2-2 for the parts outside the CDR3, the full variable domain is NAGVMQNPRHLVRRRGQEARLRCSPMKGHSHVYWYRQLPEEGLKFMVYLQKENIIDESGMPKERFSAEFPKEGPSILRIQQVVRGDSAAYFCASSQKQGSGELFFGEGSRLTVL.

This clone showed up just a few times. The V and J genes are TRBV7-2 and TRBJ2-7, with D hard to call. The CDR3 is made up of 13 amino acids. In germline, CDR1 is SGHTA, CDR2 FQGNSA. V lost 4 bases, J lost 3 bases, and 10 bases lay in between. This CDR3 reads CASSSRGGYEQYF. The CDR3 DNA follows: TGTGCCAGCAGCTCCCGAGGCGGCTACGAGCAGTACTTC.

This clone was counted between two and nine times. V gene TRBV19 combines with J gene TRBJ1-5; D may be TRBD1 (6 bases). The V end was cut by 3 bases, the J end by 5 bases, with 17 bases between. The CDR3 spans 16 residues. Germline V gene sequence: CDR1 LNHDA, CDR2 SQIVND (reference sequence). The CDR3 protein is CASSIRPGVLHQPQHF. CDR3 DNA sequence: TGTGCCAGTAGTATTAGGCCAGGGGTTCTCCATCAGCCCCAGCATTTT.

The chain carries TRBV7-9 and TRBJ2-3; TRBD2 agrees at 9 bases. V shed 5 bases and J 1 base; nucleotides not matched to a gene: 7. Germline values: CDR1 SEHNR, CDR2 FQNEAQ (reference sequence). The CDR3 covers 16 residues. The CDR3 loop reads CASSTGTSIGTDTQYF. The CDR3 nucleotides are TGTGCCAGCAGCACCGGGACTAGCATCGGCACAGATACGCAGTATTTT.

As for this clone: Other nucleotide sequences in the sample specify the same CDR3. The chain joins TRBV15 to TRBJ2-5; no clear D gene. The CDR3 has 12 amino acids. Between the trimmed V and J ends, which lost 1 base and 3 bases, there was a span of 3 bases. CDR1 and CDR2 from the germline V gene are LNHNV and YYDKDF (reference sequence). The CDR3 DNA reads as TGTGCCACCAGCAGAGGGGAAGAGACCCAGTACTTC. Amino acids: CATSRGEETQYF. The complete variable domain, with remaining parts taken from reference TRBV15 and TRBJ2-5, reads DAMVIQNPRYQVTQFGKPVTLSCSQTLNHNVMYWYQQKSSQAPKLLFHYYDKDFNNEADTPDNFQSRRPNTSFCFLDIRSPGLGDTAMYLCATSRGEETQYFGPGTRLLVL.

This rearrangement joins TRBV5-4 to TRBJ2-5; the D is unclear. The germline gives CDR1 SGHNT, CDR2 YYREEE (reference sequence). V lost 0 bases, J lost 6 bases, and 6 bases lay in between. The CDR3 has 12 amino acids. Here the CDR3 DNA reads TGTGCCAGCAGCTTGGCCGGAAAGACCCAGTACTTC. Translating it yields CASSLAGKTQYF.

The V call is TRBV9, the J call TRBJ2-3; possibly TRBD2 for D (5 bases). There are 13 residues in the CDR3. The germline V and J ends were trimmed by 4 bases and 3 bases, with 9 bases remaining between them. Germline V CDR1 and CDR2: SGDLS, YYNGEE. The CDR3 DNA reads TGTGCCAGCAGCCCATGGACTACAGATACGCAGTATTTT. Its translation: CASSPWTTDTQYF.

This chain links TRBV5-6 with TRBJ1-2; D is uncertain. V lost 5 bases and J lost 5, with 22 bases in between. CDR3 length: 16 amino acids. In germline, CDR1 is SGHDT, CDR2 YYEEEE. The CDR3 DNA reads TGTGCCAGCAGTGTTCCCGCGGACGGCCGAACTTATGGCTACACCTTC. This sequence encodes CASSVPADGRTYGYTF.

There are a few counts of this clone. The V gene is TRBV29-1, the J gene TRBJ2-6; 9 bases are shared with TRBD1. The CDR3 consists of 17 residues. With 3 bases clipped from V and 4 bases from J, the junction kept 10 bases outside the gene matches. Germline values: CDR1 SQVTM, CDR2 ANQGSEA. The CDR3 protein is CSVESDRGFAGANVLTF. As DNA, the CDR3 is TGCAGCGTTGAGTCCGACAGGGGGTTCGCCGGGGCCAACGTCCTGACTTTC. Full variable domain (missing parts from reference TRBV29-1 and TRBJ2-6): SAVISQKPSRDICQRGTSLTIQCQVDSQVTMMFWYRQQPGQSLTLIATANQGSEATYESGFVIDKFPISRPNLTFSTLTVSNMSPEDSSIYLCSVESDRGFAGANVLTFGAGSRLTVL.

Only a few counts were recorded for this clone. The gene calls are TRBV2 and TRBJ2-6; D is perhaps TRBD2 (5 bases). The germline V gene encodes CDR1 SNHLY and CDR2 FYNNEI. V was cut by 1 base and J by 1 base, with 8 bases left in between. This CDR3 has 16 amino acids. CDR3 nucleotide sequence: TGTGCCAGCAGTGAAGGAGGGATATCTGGGGCCAACGTCCTGACTTTC. Protein sequence: CASSEGGISGANVLTF.